The present entry profiles one T cell receptor beta chain with its context. Its antigen is unknown. The record originates from a study of shared clonotypes between healthy human individuals. Study in general: The plates for each donor numbered three CD4 naive, three CD4 memory, two CD8 naive and one CD8 memory. Study observations and caveats: Non-shared clonotypes displayed generation probabilities falling below those of clonotypes present in all four donors. Between a handful of donors, naive CD4 clonotypes were shared at a level of about 5%.

V was shortened by 6 bases and J by 0 bases, with 12 bases between the two germline ends. The CDR3 consists of 14 residues. Per germline, CDR1 MNHNS and CDR2 SASEGT. Once extracted for a subset, genomic DNA was divided evenly among several immunoSEQ plates. Profiling relied on immunoSEQ multiplex PCR, and the TCRdb table lists in-frame clones only, not all of them. The sample includes about 380,000 clones, approximately 97% of them seen just once. Sequencing input: memory CD8+ T cells sorted from blood. Subset in this sample: CD45RO+ cells pooled with CCR7-negative TemRA cells. The sequence was obtained from a man aged 25-45 years in good health. V and J are TRBV6-1 and TRBJ2-7; weak D call: TRBD1 (6 bases). The CDR3 reads CASRRTVSSYEQYF. In DNA, the CDR3 is TGTGCCAGCAGGAGGACAGTATCCTCCTACGAGCAGTACTTC.